This TCR beta chain appears in the sequencing data of a study of cytotoxic CD8 clonotypes in ibrutinib-treated CLL. General observations from the study: Public clonotypes, an uncommon group, contracted or remained stable on treatment. Clonality, elevated at ibrutinib response, dropped back toward baseline at progression.

Libraries were prepared by immunoSEQ multiplex PCR; TCRdb keeps only in-frame clonotypes and omits some of them. Of over 75,000 clones listed, approximately 82% were seen once; the top ten hold about 30%. Concerning this clone itself: As yet, its antigen is unknown.

The CDR3 is 15 residues long. CDR1 and CDR2 (germline): MNHNS, SASEGT. The V gene lost 4 bases and the J gene lost 6 bases, with 15 bases spanning the gap. The genes are TRBV6-1 and TRBJ1-4; D is undetermined. The sequence was collected from a human donor with chronic lymphocytic leukemia. The specimen comprised PBMCs, sampled after 12 months of ibrutinib treatment. CDR3 in DNA: TGTGCCAGCAGTGGGGCGGGTATGGATGATGAAAAACTGTTTTTT. This gives the protein CASSGAGMDDEKLFF.